A selection of T cell receptor beta chains follows, all from one sample in a study of T cell repertoires in cytomegalovirus infection. TCRdb processed the reads anew with MiXCR; each CDR3 protein has one entry. The data hold some 940,000 distinct CDR3 sequences, with 25% to 40% observed a single time. Their recognized antigens are unknown. The sample in question was cultured CD8+ T cells from PBMCs, obtained from culture after CMV antigen stimulation. All receptors come from a human donor in good health (CMV status not recorded). Some clones in this sample may be carry-over from other donors' samples. Each CDR3 is given with its conserved first and last residue. The D gene is left open where the match is weak. Clone size is given for some rows only: seen once, a few or many times, or a class if the clone is expanded.

d_call | clone_size | cdr3_length | j_call | v_call | cdr3_nt | cdr3_aa
TRBD1 | few | 18 | TRBJ1-2 | TRBV28 | TGTGCCAGCAGTACGCATATTAACACAGGGGCCGCTAACTATGGCTACACCTTC | CASSTHINTGAANYGYTF
. | . | 12 | TRBJ1-1 | TRBV7-9 | TGTGCCAGCAGCCCATGGGCAAATGAAGCTTTCTTT | CASSPWANEAFF
TRBD1 | . | 16 | TRBJ1-2 | TRBV5-4 | TGTACCAGCAGCTTGGAGGGGGACAGGGGGCGCGGTGGCTACACCTTC | CTSSLEGDRGRGGYTF
TRBD2 | few | 19 | TRBJ2-5 | TRBV6-6 | TGTGCCAGCACCTGGGGTTTCGGGACTAGCGGGACTCCGGGAGAGACCCAGTACTTC | CASTWGFGTSGTPGETQYF
. | few | 14 | TRBJ1-6 | TRBV19 | TGTGCCAGTAGCGCCAACGTGGGGATTTCACCCCTCCACTTT | CASSANVGISPLHF
. | few | 14 | TRBJ1-2 | TRBV25-1 | TGTGCCAGCAGTGGAGCGTTAAGACAGTATGGCTACACCTTC | CASSGALRQYGYTF
TRBD1 | many | 17 | TRBJ2-6 | TRBV10-3 | TGTGCCTCAAAGATGGGGACAGGGGGCTCTGGGGCCAACGTCCTGACTTTC | CASKMGTGGSGANVLTF
TRBD2 | . | 16 | TRBJ2-1 | TRBV20-1 | TGCAGTGCTAGAGTTTCGACTAGCGGGGGGGTAAATGAGCAGTTCTTC | CSARVSTSGGVNEQFF
TRBD2 | . | 16 | TRBJ2-3 | TRBV7-6 | TGTGCCAGCAGCCTCCCCTCGGCTAGCGGGACAGATACGCAGTATTTT | CASSLPSASGTDTQYF
TRBD2 | . | 14 | TRBJ2-1 | TRBV5-4 | TGTGCCAGCAGCCCGGCGGGGGGGCCGGGGGAGCAGTTCTTC | CASSPAGGPGEQFF
. | . | 22 | TRBJ1-2 | TRBV6-8 | TGTGCCAGCAGTTACTCGATGCCCCCCCGGGTTGCGGGGAAGGACGAAAACTATGGCTACACCTTC | CASSYSMPPRVAGKDENYGYTF
. | few | 12 | TRBJ2-3 | TRBV19 | TGTGCCAGTTCCGACTACACAGATACGCAGTATTTT | CASSDYTDTQYF
. | . | 17 | TRBJ2-7 | TRBV29-1 | TGCAGCGTTGTGGTCGCGGGGGGCCGACAGGGAGGTTCCGAGCAGTACTTC | CSVVVAGGRQGGSEQYF
. | few | 15 | TRBJ2-3 | TRBV4-1 | TGCGCCAGCAGCCAAGATTGGGATACCACAGATACGCAGTATTTT | CASSQDWDTTDTQYF
TRBD1 | few | 16 | TRBJ2-3 | TRBV7-9 | TGTGCCAGCAGCTTTCCCCAAACAGGGGACACAGATACGCAGTATTTT | CASSFPQTGDTDTQYF
. | . | 13 | TRBJ2-7 | TRBV7-9 | TGTGCCAGCAGAGCGGACAGTGCCAACGAGCAGTACTTC | CASRADSANEQYF
TRBD2 | few | 18 | TRBJ2-1 | TRBV11-3 | TGTGCCAGCAGCCTCCTAGCGGGGGGCCCGACCCCGTACAATGAGCAGTTCTTC | CASSLLAGGPTPYNEQFF
. | once | 16 | TRBJ1-1 | TRBV20-1 | TGCAGTTTTGATAAATCCGAGAACAGCCTGAACACTGAAGCTTTCTTT | CSFDKSENSLNTEAFF
. | few | 12 | TRBJ2-2 | TRBV27 | TGTGCCAGCAGTTCGTATGCCGGGGAGCTGTTTTTT | CASSSYAGELFF
. | few | 16 | TRBJ2-1 | TRBV7-3 | TGTGCCAGCAGCTTTCCCCCAAGCGGACATTACAATGAGCAGTTCTTC | CASSFPPSGHYNEQFF
TRBD1 | many | 15 | TRBJ2-7 | TRBV7-9 | TGTGCCAGCAGCCCGCGGGGACAGGGGCTTGCCGAGCAGTACTTC | CASSPRGQGLAEQYF
. | few | 14 | TRBJ2-1 | TRBV28 | TGTGCCAGCAGGCCTCCCCAGGGTTACAATGAGCAGTTCTTC | CASRPPQGYNEQFF
. | many | 15 | TRBJ2-7 | TRBV7-2 | TGTGCCAGCAGCTTAGCGGGGGGCGCCGACTACGAGCAGTACTTC | CASSLAGGADYEQYF
. | . | 15 | TRBJ1-1 | TRBV7-8 | TGTGCCAGCAGCTCCCTGTTTGGACAACAGGGTGAAGCTTTCTTT | CASSSLFGQQGEAFF
. | . | 14 | TRBJ2-3 | TRBV7-2 | TGTGCCAGCAGCTTAGAAGGGGGGAGAGATACGCAGTATTTT | CASSLEGGRDTQYF
. | . | 12 | TRBJ1-1 | TRBV29-1 | TGCAGCGTTGTGGCAGTGAACACTGAAGCTTTCTTT | CSVVAVNTEAFF
. | few | 14 | TRBJ1-5 | TRBV12-3/TRBV12-4 | TGTGCCAGCAGCGGGGTTTTGAGCAATCAGCCCCAGCATTTT | CASSGVLSNQPQHF
. | once | 15 | TRBJ2-1 | TRBV7-3 | TGTGCCAGCAGCTATGGGGGGGGGCTGGACAATGAGCAGTTCTTC | CASSYGGGLDNEQFF
. | . | 14 | TRBJ1-2 | TRBV7-9 | TGTGCCAGCAGCTTAGGCAGGAGCCCCTATGGCTACACCTTC | CASSLGRSPYGYTF
. | few | 14 | TRBJ1-1 | TRBV12-3/TRBV12-4 | TGTGCCAGCACCTGGGGGGGCGGGGGCACTGAAGCTTTCTTT | CASTWGGGGTEAFF
. | . | 14 | TRBJ1-1 | TRBV27 | TGTGCCAGCAGTTACAGGGCGGCTAAGACTGAAGCTTTCTTT | CASSYRAAKTEAFF
. | few | 15 | TRBJ2-4 | TRBV6-5 | TGTGCCAGCAGTTACTCATCAGGGAGTGGAAACATTCAGTACTTC | CASSYSSGSGNIQYF
. | . | 16 | TRBJ2-5 | TRBV6-5 | TGTGCCAGCAGTTACGGCCTAGCCTCAGGCCAAGAGACCCAGTACTTC | CASSYGLASGQETQYF
TRBD2 | . | 14 | TRBJ2-1 | TRBV10-1 | TGCGCAGCAGTGTGGGGGGGTTTAGGGGATGAGCAGTTCTTC | CAAVWGGLGDEQFF
. | . | 13 | TRBJ1-1 | TRBV5-4 | TGTGCCGGATCTTGGACGGGAGTCACTGAAGCTTTCTTT | CAGSWTGVTEAFF
. | few | 16 | TRBJ2-5 | TRBV27 | TGTGCCAGCAGTTCCCTCCCCCCAGGGGCGCGGGAGACCCAGTACTTC | CASSSLPPGARETQYF